Below, one TCR beta chain is given with its context. The CDR3 spans 17 residues. Germline lookup yields CDR1 DFQATT and CDR2 SNEGSKA (reference sequence). Trimming left V 3 bases short and J 2 bases short, with 22 bases between. This sample stems from a study of blood T cell repertoires in COVID-19. Profiled with immunoSEQ multiplex PCR; TCRdb holds only in-frame clones, not every one. The table shows some 260,000 clones, with approximately 91% occurring only once. The J gene is TRBJ2-5, the V gene TRBV20-1; perhaps TRBD1 as D (5 bases). Specimen: peripheral blood. The source is a woman younger than 45 with acute or convalescent COVID-19. The CDR3 spells CSASTWQGSFLQETQYF. DNA of the CDR3: TGCAGTGCTAGTACTTGGCAGGGAAGCTTCCTACAAGAGACCCAGTACTTC.